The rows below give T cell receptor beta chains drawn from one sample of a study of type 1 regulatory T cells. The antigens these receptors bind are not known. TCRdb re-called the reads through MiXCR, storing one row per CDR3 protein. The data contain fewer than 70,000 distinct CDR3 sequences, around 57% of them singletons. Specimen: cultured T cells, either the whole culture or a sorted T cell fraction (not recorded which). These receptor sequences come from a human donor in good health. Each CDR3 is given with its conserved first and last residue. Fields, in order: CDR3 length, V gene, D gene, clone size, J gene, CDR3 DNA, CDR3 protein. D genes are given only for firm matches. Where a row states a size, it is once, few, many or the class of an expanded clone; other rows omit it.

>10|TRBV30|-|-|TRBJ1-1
TGTGCCTGGAAGGCCAGGGAGGCTTTCTTT
CAWKAREAFF
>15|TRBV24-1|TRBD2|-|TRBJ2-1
TGTGCCACCGCCTCCGGGACTAGCTCCTACAATGAGCAGTTCTTC
CATASGTSSYNEQFF
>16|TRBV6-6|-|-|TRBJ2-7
TGTGCCAGCAGTTACGGGGGACTCAGAGAGACCTACGAGCAGTACTTC
CASSYGGLRETYEQYF
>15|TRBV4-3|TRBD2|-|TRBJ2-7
TGCGCCAGCAGCCAAGAAAGCGGGAGCTCCTACGAGCAGTACTTC
CASSQESGSSYEQYF
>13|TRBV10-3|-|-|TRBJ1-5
TGTGCCATCAGTGAGTCCCACCTTCAGCCCCAGCATTTT
CAISESHLQPQHF
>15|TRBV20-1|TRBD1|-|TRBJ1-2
TGCAGTGCTCAATACGGACAGGGGGGCTATCGGGGCTACACCTTC
CSAQYGQGGYRGYTF
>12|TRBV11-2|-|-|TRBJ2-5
TGTGCCAGCAGCTTAGATACAGGAGCCCAGTACTTC
CASSLDTGAQYF
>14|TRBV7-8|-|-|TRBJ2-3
TGTGCCAGCAGCGTCCCAGCCCTCACAGATACGCAGTATTTT
CASSVPALTDTQYF
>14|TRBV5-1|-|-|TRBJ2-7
TGCGCCAGCAGCTTTACAAACCCTGGCTACGAGCAGTACTTC
CASSFTNPGYEQYF
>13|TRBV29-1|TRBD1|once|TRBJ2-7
TGCAGCGTGGGTAAGGGGGCGAACTACGAGCAGTACTTC
CSVGKGANYEQYF
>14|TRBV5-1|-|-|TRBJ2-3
TGCGCCAGCAGCTTGCAGTCTAGCACAGATACGCAGTATTTT
CASSLQSSTDTQYF
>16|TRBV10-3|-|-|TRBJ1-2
TGTGCCATCAGTGAGTCGATAGTCGGAGCGAACTATGGCTACACCTTC
CAISESIVGANYGYTF
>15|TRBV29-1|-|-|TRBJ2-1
TGCAGCGTTGAGTGGCGGGATAGGTCCTACAATGAGCAGTTCTTC
CSVEWRDRSYNEQFF
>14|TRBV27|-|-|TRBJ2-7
TGTGCCAGCCTGCGGGTTAGGAACTCCTACGAGCAGTACTTC
CASLRVRNSYEQYF
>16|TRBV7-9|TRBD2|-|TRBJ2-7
TGTGCCAGCAGCTTAGACCTACTAGCGGGAGTCGACGAGCAGTACTTC
CASSLDLLAGVDEQYF
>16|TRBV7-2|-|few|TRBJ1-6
TGTGCCAGCAGCTTAGCGCCCTCCTCACGCTCCTCACCCCTCCACTTT
CASSLAPSSRSSPLHF
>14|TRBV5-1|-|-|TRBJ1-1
TGCGCCAGCAGCTTGTCGGAGATGAACACTGAAGCTTTCTTT
CASSLSEMNTEAFF